This entry is about one T cell receptor beta chain. Germline values: CDR1 SGHVS, CDR2 FQNEAQ. This CDR3 region has 15 residues. Between the trimmed V and J ends, which lost 6 bases and 0 bases, there was a span of 12 bases. The data were obtained in a study of T cells in narcolepsy. Looking at the study overall: Patients with NT1 or NT2 and healthy control donors were enrolled.

The table came from immunoSEQ multiplex PCR; TCRdb's copy has only in-frame clones and leaves some out. The sample holds over 40,000 clones, approximately 88% seen once. Source material: CD45RA- memory CD4+ T cells from PBMCs. This sequence was found in a human donor with narcolepsy. The chain employs TRBV7-8 and TRBJ2-1; D unclear. The CDR3 loop is CASRSGGSSYNEQFF. CDR3 sequence (DNA): TGTGCCAGCAGATCGGGCGGAAGCTCCTACAATGAGCAGTTCTTC.